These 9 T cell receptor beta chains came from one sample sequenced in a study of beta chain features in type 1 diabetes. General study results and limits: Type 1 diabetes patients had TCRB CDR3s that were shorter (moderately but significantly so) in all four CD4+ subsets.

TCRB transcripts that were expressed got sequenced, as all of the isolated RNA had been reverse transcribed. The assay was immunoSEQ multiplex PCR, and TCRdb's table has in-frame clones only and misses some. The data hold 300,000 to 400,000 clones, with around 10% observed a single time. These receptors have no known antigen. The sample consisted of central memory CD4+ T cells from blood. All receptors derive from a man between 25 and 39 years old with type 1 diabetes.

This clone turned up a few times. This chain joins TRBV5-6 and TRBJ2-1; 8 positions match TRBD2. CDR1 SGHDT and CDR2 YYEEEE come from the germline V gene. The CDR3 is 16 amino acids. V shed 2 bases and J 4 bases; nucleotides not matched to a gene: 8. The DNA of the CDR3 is TGTGCCAGCAGCTTATGGGCGGGAGGAACTTACAATGAGCAGTTCTTC. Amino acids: CASSLWAGGTYNEQFF. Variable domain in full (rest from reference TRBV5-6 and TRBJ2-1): DAGVTQSPTHLIKTRGQQVTLRCSPKSGHDTVSWYQQALGQGPQFIFQYYEEEERQRGNFPDRFSGHQFPNYSSELNVNALLLGDSALYLCASSLWAGGTYNEQFFGPGTRLTVL.

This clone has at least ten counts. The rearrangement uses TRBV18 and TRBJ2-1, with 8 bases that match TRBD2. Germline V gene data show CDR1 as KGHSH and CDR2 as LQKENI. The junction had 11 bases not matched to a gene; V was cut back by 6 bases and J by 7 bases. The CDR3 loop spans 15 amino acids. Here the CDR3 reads CASSPSGGPGNEQFF. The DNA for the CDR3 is TGTGCCAGCTCCCCCTCGGGAGGGCCGGGAAATGAGCAGTTCTTC.

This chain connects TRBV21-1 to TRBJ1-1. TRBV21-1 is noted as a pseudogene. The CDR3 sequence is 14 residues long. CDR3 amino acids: CASSKRGENTEAFF. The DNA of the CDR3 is TGTGCCAGCAGCAAACGGGGGGAAAACACTGAAGCTTTCTTT.

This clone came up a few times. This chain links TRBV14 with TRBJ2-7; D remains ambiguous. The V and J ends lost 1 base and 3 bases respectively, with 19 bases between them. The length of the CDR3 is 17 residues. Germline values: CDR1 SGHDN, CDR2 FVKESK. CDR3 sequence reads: CASSQGFADPVVYEQYF. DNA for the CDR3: TGTGCCAGCAGCCAAGGTTTCGCCGACCCCGTGGTCTACGAGCAGTACTTC.

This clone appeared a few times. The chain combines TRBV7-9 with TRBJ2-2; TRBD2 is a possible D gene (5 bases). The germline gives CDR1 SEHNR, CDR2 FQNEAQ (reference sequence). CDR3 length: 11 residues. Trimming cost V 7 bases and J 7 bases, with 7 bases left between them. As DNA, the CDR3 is TGTGCCAGCATCGGGGACGGGGAGCTGTTTTTT. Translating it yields CASIGDGELFF.

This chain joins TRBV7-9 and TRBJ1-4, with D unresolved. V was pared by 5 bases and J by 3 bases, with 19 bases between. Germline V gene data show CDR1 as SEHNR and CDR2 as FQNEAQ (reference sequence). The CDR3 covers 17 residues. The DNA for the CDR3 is TGTGCCAGCAGCCCAAACAGACGCCGGGGTGCTAATGAAAAACTGTTTTTT. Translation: CASSPNRRRGANEKLFF.

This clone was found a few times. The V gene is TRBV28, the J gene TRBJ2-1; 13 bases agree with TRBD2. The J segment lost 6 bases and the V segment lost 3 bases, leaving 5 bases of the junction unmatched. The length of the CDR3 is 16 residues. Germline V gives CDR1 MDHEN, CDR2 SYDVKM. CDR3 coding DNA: TGTGCCAGCAGTTTTGCGGGACTAGCGGGAAGCAATGAGCAGTTCTTC. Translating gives CASSFAGLAGSNEQFF.

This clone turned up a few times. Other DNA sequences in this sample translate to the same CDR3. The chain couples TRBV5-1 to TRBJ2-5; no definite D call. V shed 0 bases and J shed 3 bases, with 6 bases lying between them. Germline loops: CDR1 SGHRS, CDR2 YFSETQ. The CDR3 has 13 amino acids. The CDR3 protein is CASSLGAEETQYF. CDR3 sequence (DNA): TGCGCCAGCAGCTTGGGGGCGGAAGAGACCCAGTACTTC. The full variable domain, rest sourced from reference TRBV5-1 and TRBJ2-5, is KAGVTQTPRYLIKTRGQQVTLSCSPISGHRSVSWYQQTPGQGLQFLFEYFSETQRNKGNFPGRFSGRQFSNSRSEMNVSTLELGDSALYLCASSLGAEETQYFGPGTRLLVL.

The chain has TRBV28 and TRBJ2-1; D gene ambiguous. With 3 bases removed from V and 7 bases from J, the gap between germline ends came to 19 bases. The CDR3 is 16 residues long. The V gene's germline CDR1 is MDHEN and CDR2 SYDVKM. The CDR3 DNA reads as TGTGCCAGCAGTTTGAGTTCCGTCGTGGGGTTGAATGAGCAGTTCTTC. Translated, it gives CASSLSSVVGLNEQFF.